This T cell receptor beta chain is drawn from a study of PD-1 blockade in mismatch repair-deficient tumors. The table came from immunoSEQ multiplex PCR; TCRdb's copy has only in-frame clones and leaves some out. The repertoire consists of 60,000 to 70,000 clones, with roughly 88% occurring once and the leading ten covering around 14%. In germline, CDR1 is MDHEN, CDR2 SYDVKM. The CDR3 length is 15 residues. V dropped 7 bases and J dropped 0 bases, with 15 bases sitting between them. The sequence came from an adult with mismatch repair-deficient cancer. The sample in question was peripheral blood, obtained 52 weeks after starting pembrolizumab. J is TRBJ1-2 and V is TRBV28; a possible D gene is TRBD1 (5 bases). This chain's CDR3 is CASTWKDTANYGYTF. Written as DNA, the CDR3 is TGTGCCAGCACCTGGAAGGACACCGCTAACTATGGCTACACCTTC.